This is a list of T cell receptor beta chains from one sample in a study of T cell repertoires in Merkel cell carcinoma. TCRdb keeps only in-frame clones here, not all; method: immunoSEQ multiplex PCR. Counted here are fewer than 15,000 clones, 65% to 85% occurring once; the ten biggest clones make up approximately 17%. What was sequenced was tumor tissue. Source of these receptors: an adult with Merkel cell carcinoma. The CDR3 runs from the conserved cysteine through the conserved F or W. The D gene is left open where the match is weak. Not all rows give a size; the values are once, few, many and, for expanded clones, a class.

clone_size,d_call,j_call,v_call,cdr3_nt,cdr3_aa
.,.,TRBJ1-2,TRBV19,TGTGCCAGTAGTGAAACCGGGACAAGAGGACTAACATATGGCTACACCTTC,CASSETGTRGLTYGYTF
.,.,TRBJ2-7,TRBV14,TGTGCCAGCAGCCAAGCGGGGGTGGGCAACGAGCAGTACTTC,CASSQAGVGNEQYF
.,.,TRBJ2-5,TRBV29-1,TGCAGCGTCGCCCGGGTACAAGAGACCCAGTACTTC,CSVARVQETQYF
.,.,TRBJ2-7,TRBV28,TGTGCCAGCAGTTTATGGAAGCCGGACAGTACCTACGAGCAGTACTTC,CASSLWKPDSTYEQYF
.,.,TRBJ2-3,TRBV19,TGTGCCAGTAGTATAGATAGCCGATACACAGATACGCAGTATTTT,CASSIDSRYTDTQYF
once,TRBD2,TRBJ2-1,TRBV28,TGTGCCAGCAGTTCTGCCTTAGCGGGAGCTTACAATGAGCAGTTCTTC,CASSSALAGAYNEQFF
.,TRBD1,TRBJ1-2,TRBV2,TGTGCCAGCAGTGAAGGCAGGGGGTTGTACCGCAACTATGGCTACACCTTC,CASSEGRGLYRNYGYTF
.,.,TRBJ2-3,TRBV14,TGTGCCAGCAGCCCGCTCGAAAAAGGGGGACCAGATACGCAGTATTTT,CASSPLEKGGPDTQYF
few,.,TRBJ2-7,TRBV9,TGTGCCAGCAGCGGCTATTGGGAGCAGTACTTC,CASSGYWEQYF
.,TRBD2,TRBJ2-1,TRBV29-1,TGCAGCGTTCGTCTAGCGGGAGCGGTCGAGCAGTTCTTC,CSVRLAGAVEQFF
.,.,TRBJ1-2,TRBV29-1,TGCAGCGTTGAAAGAGGGGGTCGTTTTGGCTACACCTTC,CSVERGGRFGYTF
few,.,TRBJ1-3,TRBV9,TGTGCCAGCAGCGTAGGCAGGGGCGGCGGAAACACCATATATTTT,CASSVGRGGGNTIYF
.,.,TRBJ1-2,TRBV3-1/TRBV3-2,TGTGCCAGCAGCCCCATTTCACGAGGATATGGCTACACCTTC,CASSPISRGYGYTF
few,TRBD1,TRBJ2-7,TRBV5-1,TGCGCCAGCAGCTTTAGGGCAGGGGGCTCCTACGAGCAGTACTTC,CASSFRAGGSYEQYF
.,TRBD2,TRBJ2-6,TRBV7-3,TGTGCCAGCAGCTTGGGAGGGGCTGGGGCCAACGTCCTGACTTTC,CASSLGGAGANVLTF
few,TRBD1,TRBJ2-7,TRBV6-6,TGTGCCAGCAGTCTAACAGGGGGCAAATACGAGCAGTACTTC,CASSLTGGKYEQYF
.,.,TRBJ1-3,TRBV9,TGTGCCAGCAGCACGGACACGACTTCTTTCTCTGGAAACACCATATATTTT,CASSTDTTSFSGNTIYF
.,TRBD2,TRBJ2-3,TRBV29-1,TGCAGCGTATACACCGGGACTAGAGCAGATACGCAGTATTTT,CSVYTGTRADTQYF
.,.,TRBJ2-7,TRBV6-5,TGTGCCAGCATGGCGAGGGGGAACGAGCAGTACTTC,CASMARGNEQYF
few,.,TRBJ1-5,TRBV19,TGTGCCAGTAGTATTCTAGATGGCAATCAGCCCCAGCATTTT,CASSILDGNQPQHF
.,.,TRBJ1-2,TRBV2,TGTGCCAGCAGTGAAGGACAGAACTATGGCTACACCTTC,CASSEGQNYGYTF
.,TRBD1,TRBJ1-1,TRBV9,TGTGCCAGCAGCGCGGGGGACAGGGGCAAAAAATACACTGAAGCTTTCTTT,CASSAGDRGKKYTEAFF